What follows are 13 T cell receptor beta chains derived from one specimen sequenced in a study of control samples from healthy donors and cancer patients. Sequencing used immunoSEQ multiplex PCR; TCRdb keeps in-frame clones, though not all of them. The sample shows approximately 120,000 clones, around 88% of them seen only once. The sample was blood. The receptors originated from a woman in her fifties or sixties in good health.

The chain has TRBV7-9 and TRBJ1-2; D is perhaps TRBD1 (5 bases). Germline CDR1 reads SEHNR; CDR2 reads FQNEAQ (reference sequence). V was pared by 3 bases and J by 9 bases, with 11 bases between. The length of the CDR3 is 12 residues. The CDR3 bases are TGTGCCAGCAGCTTGGGGGAGAGGAGCTACACCTTC. This translates into CASSLGERSYTF.

The chain carries TRBV27 and TRBJ1-1; no definite D call. The CDR3 contains 16 residues. Trimming removed 1 base at V and 0 bases at J, with 12 bases between. CDR1 and CDR2 from the germline V gene are MNHEY and SMNVEV (reference sequence). For the CDR3, the DNA is TGTGCCAGCAGTTTATTCCCCCCCAGCATGAACACTGAAGCTTTCTTT. This codes for CASSLFPPSMNTEAFF.

V gene TRBV24-1 combines with J gene TRBJ2-3, with D perhaps assigned TRBD1 or TRBD2 (5 bases each). V was shortened by 6 bases and J by 5 bases, with 20 bases between the two germline ends. CDR1 and CDR2 from the germline V gene are KGHDR and SFDVKD. CDR3 length: 16 amino acids. The chain's CDR3 is CATSSPWGRGQDTQYF. The CDR3 DNA reads TGTGCCACCAGTTCTCCCTGGGGGAGAGGTCAAGATACGCAGTATTTT.

The chain uses TRBV19 and TRBJ2-1, with TRBD1 matching 12 bases. CDR3 length equals 16 residues. After removal of 8 bases from V and 7 bases from J, the junction contained 12 bases not matched to a gene. Germline CDR1 and CDR2: LNHDA and SQIVND (reference sequence). This CDR3 reads CASELRDRGPLNEQFF. CDR3 nucleotide sequence: TGTGCCAGTGAACTAAGGGACAGGGGGCCGTTAAATGAGCAGTTCTTC.

This chain links TRBV5-4 with TRBJ2-7; TRBD1 or TRBD2 may be the D gene (5 bases each). This CDR3 spans 12 amino acids. V was shortened by 3 bases and J by 5 bases, with 9 bases between the two germline ends. Germline V gene data show CDR1 as SGHNT and CDR2 as YYREEE (reference sequence). CDR3 DNA sequence: TGTGCCAGCAGCTCGGGGCCGAACGAGCAGTACGTC. Amino acids: CASSSGPNEQYV.

This sequence joins TRBV16 and TRBJ1-2; D unclear. Deletions cut 0 bases from V and 4 bases from J, with 6 bases between. Germline V CDR1 and CDR2: KGHSY, FQNENV. CDR3 size: 13 residues. The CDR3 region is CASSQSTIYGYTF. The CDR3 nucleotides read TGTGCCAGCAGCCAATCCACCATCTATGGCTACACCTTC.

This chain links TRBV2 with TRBJ1-4, with D maybe TRBD1 (6 bases). The CDR3 contains 13 residues. The V gene's germline CDR1 is SNHLY and CDR2 FYNNEI. The germline V and J ends were trimmed by 4 bases and 8 bases, with 11 bases remaining between them. The DNA of the CDR3 is TGTGCCAGCAGTGGCCAGGGGCCCGAAAAACTGTTTTTT. It encodes CASSGQGPEKLFF.

This chain joins TRBV2 and TRBJ1-1; TRBD1 agrees at 7 bases. CDR1 is SNHLY, CDR2 FYNNEI, per germline. CDR3 length: 13 residues. Trimming cost V 4 bases and J 1 base; bases outside gene matches: 0. The CDR3 nucleotides are TGTGCCAGCAGTGGGGACAGGAACACTGAAGCTTTCTTT. Residues: CASSGDRNTEAFF.

V and J are TRBV11-2 and TRBJ1-5; 8 positions agree with TRBD1. Germline V gene sequence: CDR1 SGHAT, CDR2 FQNNGV. The ends lost 6 bases at V and 4 bases at J; junction bases unmatched: 8. The CDR3 has 15 amino acids. CDR3 in DNA: TGTGCCAGCAGTAAAGGACAGGGTTTAAATCAGCCCCAGCATTTT. It encodes CASSKGQGLNQPQHF.

The chain couples TRBV6-2 or TRBV6-3 to TRBJ2-7; no firm D call. V lost 2 bases and J 4 bases, leaving 9 bases between the germline ends. The CDR3 has 13 amino acids. Looked up from germline, CDR1 is MNHEY and CDR2 is SVGEGT. The CDR3 DNA reads TGTGCCAGCAGTTACGGACCTTTTTACGAGCAGTACGTC. Translation gives CASSYGPFYEQYV.

The chain combines TRBV5-1 with TRBJ2-7; maybe TRBD1 (5 bases). Germline CDR1 is SGHRS and CDR2 is YFSETQ. Trimming left V 2 bases short and J 2 bases short, with 8 bases between. The CDR3 has 13 residues. The CDR3 sequence is CASSLTGAYEQYF. In DNA, the CDR3 is TGCGCCAGCAGCTTAACAGGAGCCTACGAGCAGTACTTC. Together with reference TRBV5-1 and TRBJ2-7, the CDR3 gives the full variable domain: KAGVTQTPRYLIKTRGQQVTLSCSPISGHRSVSWYQQTPGQGLQFLFEYFSETQRNKGNFPGRFSGRQFSNSRSEMNVSTLELGDSALYLCASSLTGAYEQYFGPGTRLTVT.

This rearrangement joins TRBV6-2 or TRBV6-3 to TRBJ2-7; D remains unclear. The length of the CDR3 is 13 residues. The V end was cut by 0 bases, the J end by 3 bases, with 6 bases between. CDR1 is MNHEY and CDR2 is SVGEGT in the germline V gene. CDR3 in DNA: TGTGCCAGCAGTTACTCGGAGATCTACGAGCAGTACGTC. Translation: CASSYSEIYEQYV.

The chain recombines TRBV7-9 with TRBJ1-1, with D hard to call. The CDR3 is 15 residues long. V was cut by 7 bases and J by 2 bases, with 17 bases left in between. The germline V gene has CDR1 SEHNR and CDR2 FQNEAQ (reference sequence). CDR3 sequence reads: CASTLTGVPNTEAFF. CDR3 nucleotides: TGTGCCAGCACCCTGACTGGGGTCCCCAACACTGAAGCTTTCTTT. The full variable domain, its missing parts supplied by reference TRBV7-9 and TRBJ1-1, is DTGVSQNPRHKITKRGQNVTFRCDPISEHNRLYWYRQTLGQGPEFLTYFQNEAQLEKSRLLSDRFSAERPKGSFSTLEIQRTEQGDSAMYLCASTLTGVPNTEAFFGQGTRLTVV.